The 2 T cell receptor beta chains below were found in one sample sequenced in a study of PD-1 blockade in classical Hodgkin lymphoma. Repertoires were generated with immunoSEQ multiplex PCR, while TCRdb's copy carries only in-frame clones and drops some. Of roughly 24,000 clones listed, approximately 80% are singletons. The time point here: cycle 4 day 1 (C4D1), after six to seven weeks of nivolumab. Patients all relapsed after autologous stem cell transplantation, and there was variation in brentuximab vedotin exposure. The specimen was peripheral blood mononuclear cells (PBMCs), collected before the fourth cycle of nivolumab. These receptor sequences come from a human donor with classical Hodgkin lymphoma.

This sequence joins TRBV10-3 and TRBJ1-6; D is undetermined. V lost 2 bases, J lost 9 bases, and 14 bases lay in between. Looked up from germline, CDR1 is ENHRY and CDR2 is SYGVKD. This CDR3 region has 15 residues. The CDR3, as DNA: TGTGCCATCAGTGAGGCAGGCCATCCGGGTTCACCCCTCCACTTT. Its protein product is CAISEAGHPGSPLHF.

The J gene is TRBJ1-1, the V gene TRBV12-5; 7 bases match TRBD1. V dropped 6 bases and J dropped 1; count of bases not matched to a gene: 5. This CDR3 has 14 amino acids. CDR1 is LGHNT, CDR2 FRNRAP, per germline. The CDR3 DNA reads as TGTGCTAGTGGGACAGGGCTAGAGAACACTGAAGCTTTCTTT. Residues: CASGTGLENTEAFF.